One and the same sample provided the 29 T cell receptor beta chains below, sequenced in a study of shared clonotypes between healthy human individuals. This table comes from immunoSEQ multiplex PCR, and its TCRdb copy is limited to in-frame clones, with some not included. Among roughly 1.5 million clones listed, 98% were seen once. The sample was naive CD4+ T cells sorted from blood. Noted subset: CD45RA+ positively selected. Receptors were obtained from a young man in good health.

The chain links TRBV9 to TRBJ2-2; 7 nucleotides align to TRBD2. The V and J ends lost 0 bases and 6 bases, in that order; junction bases with no gene match: 5. This CDR3 has 15 amino acids. The germline gives CDR1 SGDLS, CDR2 YYNGEE. CDR3 bases: TGTGCCAGCAGCGTAGGCGGGAGTTGGGCCGGGGAGCTGTTTTTT. It specifies CASSVGGSWAGELFF.

The chain carries TRBV9 and TRBJ2-2; D may be TRBD1 (6 bases). The germline CDR1 and CDR2 sequences are SGDLS and YYNGEE. The CDR3 spans 16 residues. The ends were cut back, 4 bases at V and 6 bases at J, with 19 bases in the middle. This CDR3 is CASSSHREGYSGELFF. The CDR3 DNA follows: TGTGCCAGCAGCTCCCACAGGGAAGGTTATTCCGGGGAGCTGTTTTTT.

This chain joins TRBV9 and TRBJ2-5, with TRBD1 as a possible D gene (6 bases). The CDR3 sequence is 13 residues long. V shed 7 bases and J shed 3 bases, with 13 bases lying between them. Germline-derived CDR1 and CDR2 are SGDLS and YYNGEE. CDR3 DNA sequence: TGTGCCAGCTCTCAGGGGATGGAAGAGACCCAGTACTTC. This encodes CASSQGMEETQYF. Full variable domain (missing parts from reference TRBV9 and TRBJ2-5): DSGVTQTPKHLITATGQRVTLRCSPRSGDLSVYWYQQSLDQGLQFLIQYYNGEERAKGNILERFSAQQFPDLHSELNLSSLELGDSALYFCASSQGMEETQYFGPGTRLLVL.

The chain has TRBV18 and TRBJ2-6; TRBD1 matches at 9 bases. This CDR3 spans 19 amino acids. Germline-derived CDR1 and CDR2 are KGHSH and LQKENI. V trimming: 2 bases; J trimming: 2 bases; junction bases outside the gene matches: 10. The CDR3 here is CASSPIRDRVPPGANVLTF. The CDR3 nucleotides read TGTGCCAGCTCACCAATACGGGACAGGGTTCCTCCTGGGGCCAACGTCCTGACTTTC. Drawing the rest from reference TRBV18 and TRBJ2-6, the complete variable domain is NAGVMQNPRHLVRRRGQEARLRCSPMKGHSHVYWYRQLPEEGLKFMVYLQKENIIDESGMPKERFSAEFPKEGPSILRIQQVVRGDSAAYFCASSPIRDRVPPGANVLTFGAGSRLTVL.

This chain uses TRBV28 with TRBJ2-1; 12 bases line up with TRBD2. The CDR3 is 20 amino acids. V lost 6 bases to trimming and J lost 13 bases; unmatched junction nucleotides: 28. Germline V gives CDR1 MDHEN, CDR2 SYDVKM. CDR3 region: CASSLNGLWDWASGRVDQFF. DNA of the CDR3: TGTGCCAGCAGCTTGAATGGGTTGTGGGACTGGGCTAGCGGGAGGGTGGACCAGTTCTTC.

The V call is TRBV11-2, the J call TRBJ2-3, with 10 bases matching TRBD2. After removal of 4 bases from V and 4 bases from J, the junction contained 5 bases not matched to a gene. Germline CDR1 and CDR2: SGHAT and FQNNGV. CDR3 length: 15 amino acids. CDR3 sequence: CASSSSGRGPDTQYF. In DNA, the CDR3 is TGTGCCAGCAGCTCCAGCGGGAGGGGCCCAGATACGCAGTATTTT.

The V call is TRBV7-9, the J call TRBJ2-1, with 7 bases lining up with TRBD1. Germline lookup yields CDR1 SEHNR and CDR2 FQNEAQ (reference sequence). The CDR3 consists of 15 residues. J gave up 4 bases and V 7 bases, and 10 bases lay outside the gene matches. CDR3 loop: CASNPEGQNYNEQFF. The CDR3 DNA reads as TGTGCCAGCAACCCCGAGGGACAGAATTACAATGAGCAGTTCTTC.

The gene calls are TRBV20-1 and TRBJ1-2; no definite D call. The germline V gene encodes CDR1 DFQATT and CDR2 SNEGSKA (reference sequence). The CDR3 runs to 11 residues. Trimming removed 6 bases from V and 0 bases from J, with 5 bases in between. The CDR3 here is CSALANYGYTF. The CDR3 bases are TGCAGTGCCCTAGCTAACTATGGCTACACCTTC.

Only one count was recorded for this clone. CDR3 amino acids: CASSPGGAGDTGELFF. CDR3 coding DNA: TGCGCCAGCAGCCCCGGGGGGGCAGGGGACACCGGGGAGCTGTTTTTT. The gene calls are TRBV4-3 and TRBJ2-2; TRBD2 matches 8 bases. CDR1 is LGHNA, CDR2 YSLEER, per germline. The CDR3 sequence is 16 residues long. After removal of 4 bases from V and 3 bases from J, the junction contained 7 bases not matched to a gene.

The rearrangement links TRBV14 to TRBJ2-7, with D possibly TRBD1 on 6 matching bases. The CDR3 runs to 13 residues. Trimming removed 3 bases at V and 1 base at J, with 7 bases between. CDR1 is SGHDN and CDR2 is FVKESK in the germline V gene. This chain's CDR3 is CASSHQGSYEQYF. CDR3 DNA sequence: TGTGCCAGCAGCCACCAGGGGTCCTACGAGCAGTACTTC. Variable domain in full (rest from reference TRBV14 and TRBJ2-7): EAGVTQFPSHSVIEKGQTVTLRCDPISGHDNLYWYRRVMGKEIKFLLHFVKESKQDESGMPNNRFLAERTGGTYSTLKVQPAELEDSGVYFCASSHQGSYEQYFGPGTRLTVT.

The chain uses TRBV14 and TRBJ2-5, with a weak D call TRBD2 (5 bases). Trimming removed 1 base from V and 6 bases from J, with 24 bases in between. CDR3 length: 18 amino acids. CDR1 SGHDN and CDR2 FVKESK come from the germline V gene. CDR3 region: CASSQGREIFDPRKTQYF. The CDR3 bases are TGTGCCAGCAGCCAAGGCCGGGAAATATTCGACCCAAGGAAGACCCAGTACTTC.

The V call is TRBV18, the J call TRBJ2-6; maybe TRBD1 (6 bases). V was cut by 6 bases and J by 2 bases, with 14 bases left in between. The CDR3 consists of 16 residues. Germline V CDR1 and CDR2: KGHSH, LQKENI. The CDR3 nucleotides read TGTGCCAGCTCCGACAGGCTTCACACTGGGGCCAACGTCCTGACTTTC. This translates into CASSDRLHTGANVLTF.

The chain uses TRBV9 and TRBJ2-3, with TRBD2 matching over 11 bases. Per the germline V gene, CDR1 is SGDLS and CDR2 is YYNGEE. The CDR3 extends over 16 amino acids. The V and J ends lost 4 bases and 1 base, in that order; junction bases with no gene match: 5. CDR3 residues: CASSPGTSGRTDTQYF. As DNA, the CDR3 is TGTGCCAGCAGCCCCGGGACTAGCGGTCGCACAGATACGCAGTATTTT.

The chain has TRBV6-5 and TRBJ2-3; TRBD2 is a possible D gene (5 bases). CDR1 MNHEY and CDR2 SVGAGI come from the germline V gene. V was cut by 2 bases and J by 1 base, with 13 bases left in between. This CDR3 contains 16 residues. The CDR3 nucleotides read TGTGCCAGCAGTTACGCGGGTTTCGGGGGCACAGATACGCAGTATTTT. This translates into CASSYAGFGGTDTQYF.

The rearrangement links TRBV5-1 to TRBJ2-1, with D possibly TRBD2 on 5 matching bases. Germline V CDR1 and CDR2: SGHRS, YFSETQ. The CDR3 spans 16 residues. V was shortened by 3 bases and J by 9 bases, with 22 bases between the two germline ends. The chain's CDR3 is CASSSLTSIGKGEQFF. The CDR3 DNA sequence: TGCGCCAGCAGCTCCCTAACTAGTATCGGCAAAGGTGAGCAGTTCTTC.

This sequence joins TRBV5-4 and TRBJ2-3; a weak D match, TRBD2 (7 bases). The V gene's germline CDR1 is SGHNT and CDR2 YYREEE (reference sequence). The CDR3 spans 15 residues. Trimming pared 2 bases from V and 6 bases from J, leaving 16 bases between. CDR3 in DNA: TGTGCCAGCAGCTTAGCGGGAACCACAGGGGATACGCAGTATTTT. Protein sequence: CASSLAGTTGDTQYF.

Of note for this clone: The sample carries other DNA sequences with the same CDR3. The chain carries TRBV18 and TRBJ1-5, with 7 bases matching TRBD1. V shed 3 bases, J shed 4 bases, and the junction held 6 bases outside the gene matches. The CDR3 has 15 residues. CDR1 KGHSH and CDR2 LQKENI come from the germline V gene. The CDR3 is CASSPNRGGNQPQHF. Here the CDR3 DNA reads TGTGCCAGCTCACCTAACAGGGGAGGGAATCAGCCCCAGCATTTT.

This clone was counted once. This chain uses TRBV10-3 with TRBJ2-7; perhaps TRBD2 as D (6 bases). Germline V gene lookup returns CDR1 ENHRY and CDR2 SYGVKD. The ends were cut back, 5 bases at V and 3 bases at J, with 14 bases in the middle. The CDR3 covers 14 residues. The CDR3 DNA is TGTGCCATCAGTTCGGGAGAAGGCGTCTACGAGCAGTACTTC. Protein product: CAISSGEGVYEQYF.

The chain recombines TRBV6-5 with TRBJ1-2; 12 bases agree with TRBD1. The CDR3 is 13 residues long. V lost 4 bases to trimming and J lost 8 bases; unmatched junction nucleotides: 2. Germline loops: CDR1 MNHEY, CDR2 SVGAGI. CDR3 coding DNA: TGTGCCAGCAGTTTCGGGACAGGGGGCGGCTACACCTTC. Amino acids: CASSFGTGGGYTF.

This chain connects TRBV6-5 to TRBJ2-7; D possibly corresponds to TRBD2 (7 bases). Germline CDR1 MNHEY, CDR2 SVGAGI. V lost 7 bases to trimming and J lost 9 bases, with 19 bases between them. The CDR3 has 13 amino acids. CDR3 region: CASTTERDKGQYF. The CDR3 coding sequence is TGTGCCAGCACCACCGAGCGGGACAAGGGGCAGTACTTC.

This clone was seen just once. V usage is TRBV7-2 and J usage is TRBJ2-5; 9 bases are shared with TRBD2. Losses at the gene ends were 4 bases for V and 5 bases for J; bases not matched to a gene: 8. The CDR3 consists of 15 residues. CDR1 and CDR2 (germline): SGHTA, FQGNSA. The CDR3 protein is CASSSSGARGETQYF. CDR3 sequence (DNA): TGTGCCAGCAGCTCTAGCGGGGCGCGGGGGGAGACCCAGTACTTC.

This clone showed up just once. The chain carries TRBV2 and TRBJ2-5, with 8 bases lining up with TRBD2. Germline V gives CDR1 SNHLY, CDR2 FYNNEI. The CDR3 spans 13 residues. V lost 7 bases to trimming and J lost 5 bases; unmatched junction nucleotides: 6. CDR3 residues: CASKSGRRETQYF. The CDR3 DNA reads TGTGCCAGCAAAAGCGGGAGAAGGGAGACCCAGTACTTC.

This chain uses TRBV6-4 with TRBJ2-1; D is possibly TRBD1 (5 bases). Germline-derived CDR1 and CDR2 are MRHNA and SNTAGT. Deletions cut 4 bases from V and 10 bases from J, with 11 bases between. This CDR3 has 12 residues. The CDR3 sequence is CASSVGVGEQFF. The DNA of the CDR3 is TGTGCCAGCAGTGTAGGGGTGGGGGAGCAGTTCTTC.

The chain combines TRBV7-2 with TRBJ2-3, with D unresolved. The CDR3 spans 13 residues. V was cut by 3 bases and J by 4 bases, with 8 bases left in between. Per germline, CDR1 SGHTA and CDR2 FQGNSA. CDR3: CASSLKTADTQYF. The CDR3 DNA reads as TGTGCCAGCAGCTTGAAGACTGCAGATACGCAGTATTTT.

This clone showed up just once. This chain connects TRBV5-5 to TRBJ2-1; 8 bases are shared with TRBD2. Trimming took 2 bases from V and 4 from J; bases not matched to a gene: 5. The length of the CDR3 is 15 residues. Germline lookup yields CDR1 SGHKS and CDR2 YYEKEE (reference sequence). CDR3 protein: CASSLAGVFYNEQFF. The CDR3 coding sequence is TGTGCCAGCAGCTTAGCGGGAGTCTTTTACAATGAGCAGTTCTTC.

V usage is TRBV5-5 and J usage is TRBJ2-5, with 9 bases identical to TRBD2. J gave up 1 base and V 4 bases, and 8 bases lay outside the gene matches. CDR1 and CDR2 (germline): SGHKS, YYEKEE (reference sequence). This CDR3 spans 16 amino acids. The CDR3 nucleotides read TGTGCCAGCAGCCCGGGACTAGCAGCTGGCCAAGAGACCCAGTACTTC. Residues: CASSPGLAAGQETQYF.

The V gene is TRBV5-4, the J gene TRBJ2-5; D is unresolved. The germline V gene has CDR1 SGHNT and CDR2 YYREEE (reference sequence). The V and J ends lost 4 bases and 3 bases respectively, with 7 bases between them. This CDR3 comprises 12 residues. The CDR3 protein is CASSMKKETQYF. In DNA form, the CDR3 reads TGTGCCAGCAGCATGAAAAAAGAGACCCAGTACTTC.

The chain has TRBV7-9 and TRBJ1-3; tentatively, D is TRBD1 (6 bases). Germline V gene lookup returns CDR1 SEHNR and CDR2 FQNEAQ (reference sequence). CDR3 size: 14 residues. The V gene lost 0 bases and the J gene lost 7 bases, with 10 bases spanning the gap. CDR3 nucleotides: TGTGCCAGCAGCTTAGCTGGGACACGGAACACCATATATTTT. Its translation: CASSLAGTRNTIYF.

The chain joins TRBV2 to TRBJ1-3; D is undetermined. V gave up 8 bases and J gave up 4 bases, with 12 bases separating them. Germline-derived CDR1 and CDR2 are SNHLY and FYNNEI. The CDR3 runs 13 residues. CDR3 nucleotides: TGTGCCAGCCACCCAGGCGGCGGAAACACCATATATTTT. Translating it yields CASHPGGGNTIYF.